Listed here is a single T cell receptor (beta chain). The antigen remains unidentified. CDR3 length: 13 residues. The V gene lost 2 bases and the J gene lost 5 bases, with 7 bases spanning the gap. Looked up from germline, CDR1 is MNHEY and CDR2 is SMNVEV (reference sequence). Produced via immunoSEQ multiplex PCR; TCRdb's table is partial and in-frame only. This sample yields over 12,000 clones, of which about four fifths are seen a single time; approximately 21% belongs to the top ten. This sample is drawn from a study of tumor-infiltrating lymphocytes in localized non-small cell lung cancer. Overall study results and limits: Recurrence-free survival showed no association with tumor T-cell fraction. Higher tumor T cell infiltration than in uninvolved lung was supported by TCRbeta sequencing. Only some patients had TCR sequencing, depending on available tissue.

The chain couples TRBV27 to TRBJ2-1; no clear D gene. The source of this sequence is a human donor with non-small cell lung cancer. Specimen: lung tumor tissue. The DNA for the CDR3 is TGTGCCAGCAGTTTACCTTCCCACAATGAGCAGTTCTTC. This encodes CASSLPSHNEQFF.